This TCR beta chain was identified in a study of shared clonotypes between healthy human individuals. Healthy adults negative for HIV, lacking recent acute infections or vaccinations, served as donors. Deep was the level used in running the assay. Genomic DNA of each subset was evenly split across several immunoSEQ plates. Sequencing used immunoSEQ multiplex PCR; TCRdb keeps in-frame clones, though not all of them. The table lists about 2 million clones, about 95% of them singletons. This CDR3 is built from 17 residues. Between the trimmed V and J ends, which lost 0 bases and 0 bases, there was a span of 15 bases. Germline CDR1 is KGHSY and CDR2 is FQNENV.

The sequenced sample consisted of naive CD4+ T cells sorted from blood. The subset here: CD45RA+ positively selected. J is TRBJ2-7 and V is TRBV16, with D hard to call. The receptor comes from a man younger than 35 in good health. The CDR3 DNA reads TGTGCCAGCAGCCAATCAGTAGGGAAACATACCTCCTACGAGCAGTACTTC. Translated: CASSQSVGKHTSYEQYF.